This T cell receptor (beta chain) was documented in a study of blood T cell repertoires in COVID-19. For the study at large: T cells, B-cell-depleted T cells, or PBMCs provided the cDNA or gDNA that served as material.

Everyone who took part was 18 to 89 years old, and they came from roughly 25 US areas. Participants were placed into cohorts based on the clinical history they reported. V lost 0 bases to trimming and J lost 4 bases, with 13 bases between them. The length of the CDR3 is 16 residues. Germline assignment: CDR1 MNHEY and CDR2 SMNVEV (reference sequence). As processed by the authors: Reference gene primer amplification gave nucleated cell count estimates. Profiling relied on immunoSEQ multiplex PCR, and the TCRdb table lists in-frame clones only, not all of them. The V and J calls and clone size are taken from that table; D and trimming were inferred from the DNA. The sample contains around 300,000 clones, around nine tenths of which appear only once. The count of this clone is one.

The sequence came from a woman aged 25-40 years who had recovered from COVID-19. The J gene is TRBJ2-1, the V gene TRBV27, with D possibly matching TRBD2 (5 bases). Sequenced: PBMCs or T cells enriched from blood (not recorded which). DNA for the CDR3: TGTGCCAGCAGTTTATCGGGAGCGGTCCCTTACAATGAGCAGTTCTTC. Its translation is CASSLSGAVPYNEQFF.